Following are 31 T cell receptor beta chains from one sample sequenced in a study of control samples from healthy donors and cancer patients. Here immunoSEQ multiplex PCR was the method, and the copy in TCRdb shows in-frame clones only, minus some. This sample has around 130,000 clones, with roughly 90% found just once. The sequenced material came from blood. The receptors were gathered from a man in his late teens or twenties in good health.

The chain joins TRBV18 to TRBJ2-5, with 8 bases fitting TRBD1. CDR1 is KGHSH, CDR2 LQKENI, per germline. V was pared by 2 bases and J by 5 bases, with 7 bases of the junction left unmatched. The CDR3 length is 15 residues. CDR3 loop: CASSPMQGAGETQYF. The CDR3 DNA follows: TGTGCCAGCTCACCAATGCAGGGGGCCGGGGAGACCCAGTACTTC.

This rearrangement joins TRBV28 to TRBJ1-2, with a weak D call TRBD1 (6 bases). Germline V gene lookup returns CDR1 MDHEN and CDR2 SYDVKM. The V gene lost 5 bases and the J gene lost 2 bases, with 12 bases spanning the gap. The CDR3 runs to 14 residues. The CDR3 bases are TGTGCCAGCAGTACTCAACAGGGCAACTATGGCTACACCTTC. Protein product: CASSTQQGNYGYTF.

The rearrangement joins TRBV5-1 to TRBJ2-2; the D is unclear. In germline, CDR1 is SGHRS, CDR2 YFSETQ. The CDR3 runs to 13 residues. V was pared by 0 bases and J by 4 bases, with 4 bases between. The CDR3 nucleotides read TGCGCCAGCAGCTTGGTGGGCACCGGGGAGCTGTTTTTT. It is translated as CASSLVGTGELFF.

The chain employs TRBV14 and TRBJ1-1; D is possibly TRBD1 (6 bases). V shed 1 base and J shed 4 bases, with 7 bases lying between them. Germline CDR1 is SGHDN and CDR2 is FVKESK. The CDR3 loop spans 13 amino acids. CDR3 sequence reads: CASSQGQVTEAFF. Written as DNA, the CDR3 is TGTGCCAGCAGCCAAGGACAGGTCACTGAAGCTTTCTTT.

The rearrangement uses TRBV5-8 and TRBJ1-6; no clear D gene. The CDR3 is 14 amino acids. Germline V CDR1 and CDR2: SGHTS, YDEGEE. V lost 5 bases to trimming and J lost 7 bases, with 13 bases between them. This CDR3 is CASRRRLQNSPLHF. Here the CDR3 DNA reads TGTGCCAGCAGAAGAAGGCTTCAGAATTCACCCCTCCACTTT.

This chain connects TRBV20-1 to TRBJ2-3; 7 bases align to TRBD1. The CDR3 runs to 14 residues. V dropped 3 bases and J dropped 0; count of bases not matched to a gene: 3. Germline V gene data show CDR1 as DFQATT and CDR2 as SNEGSKA (reference sequence). CDR3 bases: TGCAGTGCTAGTAGGGGGCCTAGCACAGATACGCAGTATTTT. Amino acids: CSASRGPSTDTQYF.

In its sample, this clone was seen once. The chain uses TRBV6-2 or TRBV6-3 and TRBJ1-3; D is possibly TRBD1 (5 bases). CDR1 is MNHEY, CDR2 SVGEGT, per germline. V was trimmed by 0 bases and J by 4 bases, leaving 28 bases between them. The CDR3 is made up of 21 amino acids. CDR3 coding DNA: TGTGCCAGCAGTTACTCGATACAAAAGTTGGGACTCCGGACCTACGGAAACACCATATATTTT. Amino acid sequence: CASSYSIQKLGLRTYGNTIYF.

The chain couples TRBV29-1 to TRBJ1-1; D unclear. V was trimmed by 1 base and J by 0 bases, leaving 12 bases between them. Germline assignment: CDR1 SQVTM and CDR2 ANQGSEA. The CDR3 is made up of 15 amino acids. CDR3 DNA: TGCAGCGTTGAAGGACGGCTGGGTATGAACACTGAAGCTTTCTTT. Amino acids: CSVEGRLGMNTEAFF.

CDR3 in amino acids: CASSSAAGGPDTQYF. The CDR3 nucleotides are TGTGCCAGCAGCTCCGCAGCGGGGGGTCCAGATACGCAGTATTTT. The chain carries TRBV5-4 and TRBJ2-3; 9 bases agree with TRBD2. Germline assignment: CDR1 SGHNT and CDR2 YYREEE (reference sequence). The length of the CDR3 is 15 residues. V lost 3 bases to trimming and J lost 4 bases; unmatched junction nucleotides: 6.

The rearrangement links TRBV11-3 to TRBJ2-1; 9 bases line up with TRBD1. Germline loops: CDR1 SGHNT, CDR2 YENEEA. CDR3 length: 14 amino acids. After removal of 4 bases from V and 4 bases from J, the junction contained 2 bases not matched to a gene. The CDR3 sequence: CASSSDRGYNEQFF. CDR3 bases: TGTGCCAGCAGCTCAGACAGGGGGTACAATGAGCAGTTCTTC. The full variable domain, its missing parts supplied by reference TRBV11-3 and TRBJ2-1, is EAGVVQSPRYKIIEKKQPVAFWCNPISGHNTLYWYLQNLGQGPELLIRYENEEAVDDSQLPKDRFSAERLKGVDSTLKIQPAELGDSAVYLCASSSDRGYNEQFFGPGTRLTVL.

This chain links TRBV11-2 with TRBJ2-1; 8 bases are a match to TRBD2. CDR1 and CDR2 (germline): SGHAT, FQNNGV. The V segment lost 5 bases and the J segment 0 bases; nucleotides outside the gene matches: 6. The CDR3 contains 16 residues. Here the CDR3 DNA reads TGTGCCAGCAGCCCTCGGGGGGGGAGCTCCTACAATGAGCAGTTCTTC. This gives the protein CASSPRGGSSYNEQFF. The full variable domain, rest sourced from reference TRBV11-2 and TRBJ2-1, is EAGVAQSPRYKIIEKRQSVAFWCNPISGHATLYWYQQILGQGPKLLIQFQNNGVVDDSQLPKDRFSAERLKGVDSTLKIQPAKLEDSAVYLCASSPRGGSSYNEQFFGPGTRLTVL.

The rearrangement uses TRBV6-5 and TRBJ1-2; D is perhaps TRBD1 (5 bases). Germline-derived CDR1 and CDR2 are MNHEY and SVGAGI. The CDR3 spans 15 residues. V gave up 4 bases and J gave up 6 bases, with 18 bases separating them. CDR3 nucleotide sequence: TGTGCCAGCAGTTCCCGGGGCAGGGTGAGGGATGGCTACACCTTC. Protein sequence: CASSSRGRVRDGYTF.

The chain links TRBV19 to TRBJ2-3; 7 bases align to TRBD2. Unmatched junction bases numbered 11, after V lost 4 bases and J lost 1 base. The germline V gene has CDR1 LNHDA and CDR2 SQIVND (reference sequence). CDR3 size: 17 residues. The chain's CDR3 is CASSRWGGAERTDTQYF. CDR3 in DNA: TGTGCCAGTAGTAGGTGGGGGGGAGCGGAGCGCACAGATACGCAGTATTTT.

The genes are TRBV7-6 and TRBJ1-3; possibly TRBD1 for D (5 bases). CDR3 size: 15 residues. CDR1 and CDR2 (germline): SGHVS, FNYEAQ. Trimming stripped 5 bases from V and 0 bases from J, with 11 bases between. The CDR3 is CASSPEDNSGNTIYF. The CDR3 DNA follows: TGTGCCAGCAGCCCCGAGGACAACTCTGGAAACACCATATATTTT.

V usage is TRBV27 and J usage is TRBJ1-2; D is uncertain. This CDR3 region has 13 residues. Trimming took off 6 bases at V and 4 bases at J, with 12 bases between the two ends. Per the germline V gene, CDR1 is MNHEY and CDR2 is SMNVEV (reference sequence). CDR3 coding DNA: TGTGCCAGCAGCCCCGGGATCCCCTATGGCTACACCTTC. This translates into CASSPGIPYGYTF.

In regard to this clone: Other DNA sequences within the sample encode an identical CDR3. The gene calls are TRBV5-6 and TRBJ1-5; D is possibly TRBD1 (5 bases). This CDR3 has 16 residues. The ends were cut back, 0 bases at V and 5 bases at J, with 15 bases in the middle. CDR1 and CDR2 from the germline V gene are SGHDT and YYEEEE. The CDR3 DNA reads TGTGCCAGCAGCTTGGGGCGGGGGGTCGGTGATCAGCCCCAGCATTTT. It codes for CASSLGRGVGDQPQHF.

The gene calls are TRBV11-2 and TRBJ1-1, with D perhaps TRBD1 (6 bases). V shed 1 base and J shed 5 bases, with 11 bases lying between them. The CDR3 has 14 amino acids. The V gene's germline CDR1 is SGHAT and CDR2 FQNNGV. The CDR3 DNA reads as TGTGCCAGCAGCTTAGTAAGGGGGGGAACTGAAGCTTTCTTT. Translating gives CASSLVRGGTEAFF. The variable domain in full, with the rest retrieved from reference TRBV11-2 and TRBJ1-1, is EAGVAQSPRYKIIEKRQSVAFWCNPISGHATLYWYQQILGQGPKLLIQFQNNGVVDDSQLPKDRFSAERLKGVDSTLKIQPAKLEDSAVYLCASSLVRGGTEAFFGQGTRLTVV.

The V call is TRBV10-2, the J call TRBJ2-7; D remains unclear. CDR1 is WSHSY and CDR2 is SAAADI in the germline V gene. V lost 3 bases and J lost 3, with 15 bases in between. The CDR3 spans 15 residues. The CDR3 coding sequence is TGCGCCAGCAGTGAAAGGAAGGTCCCCGACTACGAGCAGTACTTC. It translates to CASSERKVPDYEQYF.

This clone has just one count. The CDR3 nucleotides are TGTGCCAGTAGTCTGGACAGGACCTACGAGCAGTACTTC. Its protein product is CASSLDRTYEQYF. The chain employs TRBV19 and TRBJ2-7; 7 bases match TRBD1. This CDR3 has 13 amino acids. The germline CDR1 and CDR2 sequences are LNHDA and SQIVND (reference sequence). With V trimmed by 5 bases and J by 2 bases, 3 bases remained unmatched.

The chain links TRBV5-1 to TRBJ2-5; D unresolved. CDR3 size: 15 residues. Trimming took 0 bases from V and 0 from J, leaving 9 bases between them. Germline CDR1 SGHRS, CDR2 YFSETQ. For the CDR3, the DNA is TGCGCCAGCAGCTTGGCCCTGTTGTACCAAGAGACCCAGTACTTC. As protein: CASSLALLYQETQYF.

The V gene is TRBV2, the J gene TRBJ1-1; a possible D gene is TRBD1 (5 bases). Germline CDR1 is SNHLY and CDR2 is FYNNEI. The V end lost 2 bases, the J end lost 6 bases, and 10 bases lay between the germline ends. The CDR3 contains 13 residues. The CDR3 loop reads CASSEQGSSEAFF. CDR3 in DNA: TGTGCCAGCAGTGAACAGGGAAGCTCTGAAGCTTTCTTT.

The chain joins TRBV7-9 to TRBJ2-3, with 9 bases identical to TRBD2. In germline, CDR1 is SEHNR, CDR2 FQNEAQ (reference sequence). J was trimmed by 6 bases and V by 2 bases; bases with no gene match: 6. This CDR3 has 15 residues. The CDR3 reads CASSLSLAGPDTQYF. The CDR3 DNA reads TGTGCCAGCAGCTTAAGCCTAGCGGGGCCCGATACGCAGTATTTT.

CDR3 DNA: TGTGCCAGCAGTTTACAGGGGACCTATGGCTACACCTTC. Its translation: CASSLQGTYGYTF. The chain has TRBV12-3 or TRBV12-4 and TRBJ1-2, with D tentatively TRBD1 (6 bases). The CDR3 length is 13 residues. With 2 bases removed from V and 4 bases from J, the gap between germline ends came to 8 bases.

This clone was detected once. The CDR3 DNA reads as TGTGCCAGCAGCGGAAGACAGGGCCACACTGAAGCTTTCTTT. Amino acids: CASSGRQGHTEAFF. The chain links TRBV9 to TRBJ1-1, with TRBD1 identical over 7 bases. V lost 3 bases, J lost 3 bases, and 5 bases stayed unmatched. CDR3 length equals 14 residues. Germline V lookup: CDR1 SGDLS, CDR2 YYNGEE.

This chain's CDR3 is CAISTHGNTEAFF. CDR3 in DNA: TGTGCCATCAGTACCCACGGGAACACTGAAGCTTTCTTT. The rearrangement links TRBV10-3 to TRBJ1-1; no clear D gene. This CDR3 region has 13 residues. Germline V gives CDR1 ENHRY, CDR2 SYGVKD. The ends were cut back, 5 bases at V and 1 base at J, with 8 bases in the middle.

The chain is built from TRBV29-1 and TRBJ1-2; D gene ambiguous. The V end lost 4 bases, the J end lost 5 bases, and 8 bases lay between the germline ends. Germline lookup yields CDR1 SQVTM and CDR2 ANQGSEA. CDR3 length equals 11 residues. The CDR3 reads CSVVSGYGYTF. CDR3 bases: TGCAGCGTTGTATCAGGATATGGCTACACCTTC.

This chain links TRBV4-1 with TRBJ1-1; D unclear. The CDR3 has 16 residues. V was pared by 8 bases and J by 2 bases, with 21 bases between. The germline gives CDR1 MGHRA, CDR2 YSYEKL. CDR3 in DNA: TGCGCCAGCGACGACCGTACAGAGAGCAGAAACACTGAAGCTTTCTTT. Its protein is CASDDRTESRNTEAFF.

V usage is TRBV13 and J usage is TRBJ1-1; TRBD1 matches 7 bases. Germline V gives CDR1 PRHDT, CDR2 FYEKMQ (reference sequence). V dropped 5 bases and J dropped 0; count of bases not matched to a gene: 9. The CDR3 is made up of 16 amino acids. The CDR3 DNA reads as TGTGCCAGCAGCGAAACGACAGGGATTATGAACACTGAAGCTTTCTTT. Protein product: CASSETTGIMNTEAFF.

This clone has only a few counts. CDR3 nucleotide sequence: TGTGCCAGCAGCCAAGAGGGGTCACCCCTCCACTTT. It codes for CASSQEGSPLHF. This rearrangement joins TRBV14 to TRBJ1-6, with D unclear. Germline CDR1 SGHDN, CDR2 FVKESK. V was trimmed by 0 bases and J by 10 bases, leaving 4 bases between them. CDR3 length: 12 residues.

V and J are TRBV7-2 and TRBJ1-3, with 8 bases fitting TRBD1. The CDR3 runs 15 residues. With V trimmed by 4 bases and J by 8 bases, 10 bases remained unmatched. The germline V gene has CDR1 SGHTA and CDR2 FQGNSA. CDR3 amino acids: CASSSPRGLSDTIYF. For the CDR3, the DNA is TGTGCCAGCAGCTCCCCCAGGGGGCTTTCGGACACCATATATTTT.

The chain couples TRBV27 to TRBJ1-5; TRBD1 matches 7 bases. Germline lookup yields CDR1 MNHEY and CDR2 SMNVEV (reference sequence). After removal of 5 bases from V and 5 bases from J, the junction contained 9 bases not matched to a gene. This CDR3 spans 15 amino acids. The CDR3 bases are TGTGCCAGCAGTCGAACGACAGGGATGGATCAGCCCCAGCATTTT. Translating gives CASSRTTGMDQPQHF.